Below are 10 T cell receptor beta chains sequenced from a single sample in a study of blood T cell repertoires in COVID-19. Data came from immunoSEQ multiplex PCR; TCRdb stores just in-frame clones and leaves some out. The top ten hold more than 6.5% of the sample, which has 250,000 or so clones, 85% to 90% seen once. The specimen sequenced was peripheral blood. These receptors originate from a woman aged 70-85 years with active or convalescent COVID-19.

V and J are TRBV2 and TRBJ2-1; 10 nucleotides line up with TRBD2. Germline assignment: CDR1 SNHLY and CDR2 FYNNEI. CDR3 length: 17 amino acids. V lost 4 bases, J lost 4 bases, and 10 bases stayed unmatched. CDR3 nucleotides: TGTGCCAGCAGTGGAGAGAGCGGGGGGGTAGTTTACAATGAGCAGTTCTTC. Protein sequence: CASSGESGGVVYNEQFF.

The chain joins TRBV18 to TRBJ2-5, with TRBD2 identical over 10 bases. Germline V CDR1 and CDR2: KGHSH, LQKENI. Trimming cost V 0 bases and J 5 bases; bases outside gene matches: 0. The CDR3 runs to 14 residues. CDR3 protein: CASSPPGLAETQYF. CDR3 sequence (DNA): TGTGCCAGCTCACCACCGGGACTAGCGGAGACCCAGTACTTC.

This chain joins TRBV20-1 and TRBJ1-2, with a weak D call TRBD1 (5 bases). V was shortened by 3 bases and J by 3 bases, with 11 bases between the two germline ends. CDR3 length equals 13 residues. Germline CDR1 reads DFQATT; CDR2 reads SNEGSKA (reference sequence). The DNA of the CDR3 is TGCAGTGCTAGTTCAGAGACAGACTATGGCTACACCTTC. Amino acids: CSASSETDYGYTF.

This clone came up once. This chain links TRBV5-6 with TRBJ1-5, with TRBD1 matching 7 bases. The CDR3 has 13 amino acids. After removal of 5 bases from V and 8 bases from J, the junction contained 7 bases not matched to a gene. Germline-derived CDR1 and CDR2 are SGHDT and YYEEEE. CDR3 sequence: CASSRDRDKPQHF. Written as DNA, the CDR3 is TGTGCCAGCAGTCGCGACAGGGATAAGCCCCAGCATTTT.

This clone was found once. The chain is built from TRBV15 and TRBJ1-4, with 11 bases lining up with TRBD1. Germline CDR1 LNHNV, CDR2 YYDKDF (reference sequence). The CDR3 covers 16 residues. The ends lost 1 base at V and 8 bases at J; junction bases unmatched: 6. The CDR3 here is CATSRARTGGDEKLFF. The CDR3 DNA reads as TGTGCCACCAGCAGAGCCAGGACAGGGGGCGACGAAAAACTGTTTTTT. Supplemented by reference TRBV15 and TRBJ1-4, the full variable domain reads DAMVIQNPRYQVTQFGKPVTLSCSQTLNHNVMYWYQQKSSQAPKLLFHYYDKDFNNEADTPDNFQSRRPNTSFCFLDIRSPGLGDTAMYLCATSRARTGGDEKLFFGSGTQLSVL.

This clone was observed a few times. This CDR3 reads CASSVEGAPGELFF. CDR3 in DNA: TGTGCCAGCAGCGTAGAAGGGGCTCCCGGGGAGCTGTTTTTT. The chain carries TRBV9 and TRBJ2-2, with TRBD1 as a possible D gene (5 bases). The V end was cut by 0 bases, the J end by 6 bases, with 9 bases between. Germline loops: CDR1 SGDLS, CDR2 YYNGEE. The CDR3 is 14 amino acids.

J is TRBJ1-4 and V is TRBV7-9; TRBD1 is a possible D gene (6 bases). The V end lost 5 bases, the J end lost 3 bases, and 10 bases lay between the germline ends. The CDR3 covers 14 residues. Germline loops: CDR1 SEHNR, CDR2 FQNEAQ (reference sequence). Written as DNA, the CDR3 is TGTGCCAGCAGCCCAGGGGATCCTAATGAAAAACTGTTTTTT. This gives the protein CASSPGDPNEKLFF.

The chain is built from TRBV4-3 and TRBJ1-2, with 8 bases matching TRBD1. CDR1 and CDR2 from the germline V gene are LGHNA and YSLEER. The J segment lost 0 bases and the V segment lost 7 bases, leaving 4 bases of the junction unmatched. This CDR3 contains 14 residues. The CDR3 protein is CASTPQGANYGYTF. The CDR3 DNA sequence: TGCGCCAGCACTCCACAGGGGGCTAACTATGGCTACACCTTC.

The V and J genes are TRBV10-3 and TRBJ1-1; D gene ambiguous. This CDR3 region has 13 residues. V was clipped by 8 bases and J by 0 bases, with 10 bases between them. Germline assignment: CDR1 ENHRY and CDR2 SYGVKD. CDR3 region: CAIAGGMNTEAFF. The CDR3 DNA is TGTGCCATCGCAGGAGGCATGAACACTGAAGCTTTCTTT.

V and J are TRBV7-2 and TRBJ1-5; 8 bases are a match to TRBD1. Germline-derived CDR1 and CDR2 are SGHTA and FQGNSA. V lost 5 bases and J lost 5; bases outside the gene matches: 8. The CDR3 contains 15 residues. CDR3 DNA sequence: TGTGCCAGCAGCCGCGGACAGGGAGCGTATCAGCCCCAGCATTTT. Translated: CASSRGQGAYQPQHF.